This T cell receptor beta chain comes out of a study of cytomegalovirus exposure and HLA in healthy donors. Study results and caveats: A later analysis showed that HLA-associated TCR beta chains had undergone more clonal expansion than equally common others.

This clone has only a few counts. Its antigen is currently unknown. Primers for the PCR totalled 60 Vbeta and 13 Jbeta. TCRdb's table, derived via immunoSEQ multiplex PCR, lists solely in-frame clones and lacks some. The table has some 150,000 clones, 72% seen once; the top ten hold over 4%. Trimming removed 2 bases from V and 1 base from J, with 12 bases in between. Germline V gene data show CDR1 as SEHNR and CDR2 as FQNEAQ (reference sequence). The CDR3 is made up of 15 amino acids. Input material: PBMCs. The rearrangement links TRBV7-9 to TRBJ2-7; a weak D match, TRBD1 (5 bases). This clonotype was sampled from a man aged 50 or older in good health and CMV-seropositive. The CDR3: CASSLTPSGSYEQYF. CDR3 DNA sequence: TGTGCCAGCAGCTTAACCCCCTCAGGGTCCTACGAGCAGTACTTC.